This T cell receptor (beta chain) is from a study of cytomegalovirus exposure and HLA in healthy donors. Findings and limits, study-wide: Upon later analysis, TCR association rates were observed to vary by HLA locus, being highest for DRB1 and lowest for HLA-C. The dataset shows that most TCR sequences were rare, while some public TCRs occurred in many donors. Some TCR beta chains (roughly 160 of them) were listed as cytomegalovirus-associated.

PCR primers comprised 60 Vbeta and 13 Jbeta primers. Profiling relied on immunoSEQ multiplex PCR, and the TCRdb table lists in-frame clones only, not all of them. The top ten hold around 2% of the sample, which has 90,000 to 120,000 clones, over 70% seen once. The germline gives CDR1 KGHSH, CDR2 LQKENI. The CDR3 is 15 residues long. Trimming stripped 4 bases from V and 1 base from J, with 13 bases between. Donors had nominal health at sampling but likely had unrecorded immune exposures. On this clone itself: What it recognizes is unknown.

The receptor was derived from a man aged 30-40 years in good health and CMV-seronegative. The chain joins TRBV18 to TRBJ1-1; D call uncertain. The material sequenced was PBMCs. This CDR3 reads CASSRGSDANTEAFF. In DNA form, the CDR3 reads TGTGCCAGCTCACGAGGCTCCGACGCGAACACTGAAGCTTTCTTT. The whole variable domain, remainder taken from reference TRBV18 and TRBJ1-1, is NAGVMQNPRHLVRRRGQEARLRCSPMKGHSHVYWYRQLPEEGLKFMVYLQKENIIDESGMPKERFSAEFPKEGPSILRIQQVVRGDSAAYFCASSRGSDANTEAFFGQGTRLTVV.